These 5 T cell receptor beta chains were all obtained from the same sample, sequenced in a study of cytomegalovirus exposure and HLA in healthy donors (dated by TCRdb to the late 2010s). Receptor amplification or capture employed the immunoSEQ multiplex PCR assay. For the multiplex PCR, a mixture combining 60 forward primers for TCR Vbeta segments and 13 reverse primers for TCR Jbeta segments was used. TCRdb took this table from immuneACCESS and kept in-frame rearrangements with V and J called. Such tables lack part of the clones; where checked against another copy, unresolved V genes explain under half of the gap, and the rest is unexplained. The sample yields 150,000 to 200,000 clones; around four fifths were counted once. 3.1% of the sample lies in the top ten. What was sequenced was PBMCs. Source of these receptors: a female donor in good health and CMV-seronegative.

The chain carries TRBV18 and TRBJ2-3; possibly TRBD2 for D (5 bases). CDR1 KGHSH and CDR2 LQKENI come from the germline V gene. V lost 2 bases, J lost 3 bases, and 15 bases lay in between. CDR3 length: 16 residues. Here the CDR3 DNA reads TGTGCCAGCTCACCAGGTTTAGAGGGCGGAACAGATACGCAGTATTTT. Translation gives CASSPGLEGGTDTQYF.

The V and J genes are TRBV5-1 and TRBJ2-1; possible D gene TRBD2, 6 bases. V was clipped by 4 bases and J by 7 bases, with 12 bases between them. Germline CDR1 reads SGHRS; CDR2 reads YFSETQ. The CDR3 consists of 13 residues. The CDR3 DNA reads TGCGCCAGCAGCGGCGGGGCTCTGAATGAGCAGTTCTTC. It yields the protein CASSGGALNEQFF.

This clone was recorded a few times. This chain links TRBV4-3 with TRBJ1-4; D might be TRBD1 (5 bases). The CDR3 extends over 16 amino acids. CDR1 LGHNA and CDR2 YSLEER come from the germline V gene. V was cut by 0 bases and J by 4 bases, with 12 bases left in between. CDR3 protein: CASSQDRAGINEKLFF. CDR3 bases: TGCGCCAGCAGCCAAGATCGGGCAGGGATTAATGAAAAACTGTTTTTT.

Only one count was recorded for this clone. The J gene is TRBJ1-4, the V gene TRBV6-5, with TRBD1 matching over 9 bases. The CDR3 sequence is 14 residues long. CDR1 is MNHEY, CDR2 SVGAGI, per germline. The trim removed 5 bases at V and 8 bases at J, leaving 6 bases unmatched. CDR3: CASSIGQGREKLFF. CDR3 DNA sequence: TGTGCCAGCAGTATCGGACAGGGGAGAGAAAAACTGTTTTTT.

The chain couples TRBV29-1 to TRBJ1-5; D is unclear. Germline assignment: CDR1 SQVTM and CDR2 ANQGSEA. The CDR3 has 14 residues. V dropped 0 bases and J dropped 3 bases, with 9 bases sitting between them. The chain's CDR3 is CSVEEGGINQPQHF. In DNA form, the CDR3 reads TGCAGCGTTGAAGAGGGAGGGATCAATCAGCCCCAGCATTTT.